The clone carrying this TCR beta chain appeared a single time. These data belong to a study of cytomegalovirus exposure and HLA in healthy donors. From germline, CDR1 is LNHDA and CDR2 SQIVND (reference sequence). Trimming cost V 3 bases and J 1 base, with 15 bases left between them. The CDR3 has 16 residues. The PCR had 60 Vbeta and 13 Jbeta primers. TCRdb's copy holds only in-frame clones and misses some; the assay was immunoSEQ multiplex PCR. Here the sample spans about 69,000 clones, under 80% being singletons. The source material was PBMCs. The receptor's source is a male donor in good health and CMV-seropositive. This chain connects TRBV19 to TRBJ1-1; D possibly corresponds to TRBD1 (5 bases). The CDR3 region is CASSIGGLTRNTEAFF. The DNA of the CDR3 is TGTGCCAGTAGTATTGGGGGACTAACACGGAACACTGAAGCTTTCTTT.